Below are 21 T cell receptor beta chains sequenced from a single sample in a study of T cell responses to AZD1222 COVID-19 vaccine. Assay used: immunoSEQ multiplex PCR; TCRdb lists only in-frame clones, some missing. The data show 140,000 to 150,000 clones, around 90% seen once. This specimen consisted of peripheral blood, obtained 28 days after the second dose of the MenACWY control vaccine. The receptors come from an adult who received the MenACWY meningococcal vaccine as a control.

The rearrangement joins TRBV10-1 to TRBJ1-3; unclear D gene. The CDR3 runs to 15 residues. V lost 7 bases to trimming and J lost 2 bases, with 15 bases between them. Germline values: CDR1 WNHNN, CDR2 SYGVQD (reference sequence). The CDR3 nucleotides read TGCGCCAGCATAGACTTACCATGGGCTGGAAACACCATATATTTT. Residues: CASIDLPWAGNTIYF.

The CDR3 protein is CASKIQGESSYEQYF. CDR3 nucleotide sequence: TGTGCCAGTAAGATACAGGGAGAGAGCTCCTACGAGCAGTACTTC. The chain has TRBV19 and TRBJ2-7, with D perhaps TRBD1 (6 bases). Trimming cost V 7 bases and J 0 bases, with 16 bases left between them. The CDR3 spans 15 residues. Germline V lookup: CDR1 LNHDA, CDR2 SQIVND (reference sequence).

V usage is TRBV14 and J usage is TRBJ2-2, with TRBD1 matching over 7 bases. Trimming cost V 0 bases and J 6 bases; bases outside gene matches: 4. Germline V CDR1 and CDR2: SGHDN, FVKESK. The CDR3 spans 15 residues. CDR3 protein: CASSQDLQGAGELFF. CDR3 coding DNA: TGTGCCAGCAGCCAAGATCTTCAGGGGGCCGGGGAGCTGTTTTTT.

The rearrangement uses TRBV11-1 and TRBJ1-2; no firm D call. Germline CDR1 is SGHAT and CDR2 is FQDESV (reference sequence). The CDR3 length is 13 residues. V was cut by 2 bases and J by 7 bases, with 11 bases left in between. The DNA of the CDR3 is TGTGCCAGCAGCTTAAGTGCAGGTCGTGGCTACACCTTC. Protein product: CASSLSAGRGYTF.

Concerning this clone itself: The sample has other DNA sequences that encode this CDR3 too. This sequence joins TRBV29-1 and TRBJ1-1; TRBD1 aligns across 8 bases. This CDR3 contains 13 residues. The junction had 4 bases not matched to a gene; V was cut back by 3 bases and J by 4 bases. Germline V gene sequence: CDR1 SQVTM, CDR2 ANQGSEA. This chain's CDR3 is CSVEKGQGTEAFF. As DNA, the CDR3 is TGCAGCGTTGAGAAAGGACAGGGCACTGAAGCTTTCTTT.

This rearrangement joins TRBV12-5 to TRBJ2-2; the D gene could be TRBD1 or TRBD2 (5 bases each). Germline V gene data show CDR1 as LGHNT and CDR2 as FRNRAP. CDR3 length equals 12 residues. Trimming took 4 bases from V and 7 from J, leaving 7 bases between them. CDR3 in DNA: TGTGCTAGTGGTTGGGGGAGCGGGGAGCTGTTTTTT. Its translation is CASGWGSGELFF.

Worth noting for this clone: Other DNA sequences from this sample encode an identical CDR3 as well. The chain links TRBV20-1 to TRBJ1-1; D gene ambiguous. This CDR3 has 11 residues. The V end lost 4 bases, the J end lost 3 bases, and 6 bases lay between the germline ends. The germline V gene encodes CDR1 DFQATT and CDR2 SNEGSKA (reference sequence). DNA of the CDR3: TGCAGTGCTACAGGATACACTGAAGCTTTCTTT. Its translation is CSATGYTEAFF.

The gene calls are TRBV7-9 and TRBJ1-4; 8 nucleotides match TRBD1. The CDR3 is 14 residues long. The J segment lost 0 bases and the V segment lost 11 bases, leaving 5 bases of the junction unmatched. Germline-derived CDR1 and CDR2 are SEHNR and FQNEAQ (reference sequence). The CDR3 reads CAVGDRPTNEKLFF. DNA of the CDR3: TGTGCCGTCGGGGACAGGCCAACTAATGAAAAACTGTTTTTT.

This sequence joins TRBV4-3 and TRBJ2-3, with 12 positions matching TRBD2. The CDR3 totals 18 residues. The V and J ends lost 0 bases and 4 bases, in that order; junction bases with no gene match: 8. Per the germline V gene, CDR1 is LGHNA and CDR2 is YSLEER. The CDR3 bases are TGCGCCAGCAGCCAAGAGTTCCTAGCGGGAGGGAGTCCAGATACGCAGTATTTT. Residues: CASSQEFLAGGSPDTQYF.

This chain's CDR3 is CSVAVAEKLFF. The CDR3 coding sequence is TGCAGCGTTGCGGTAGCCGAAAAACTGTTTTTT. The chain employs TRBV29-1 and TRBJ1-4; D is undetermined. V shed 4 bases and J shed 8 bases, with 8 bases lying between them. The CDR3 is 11 amino acids. Germline lookup yields CDR1 SQVTM and CDR2 ANQGSEA.

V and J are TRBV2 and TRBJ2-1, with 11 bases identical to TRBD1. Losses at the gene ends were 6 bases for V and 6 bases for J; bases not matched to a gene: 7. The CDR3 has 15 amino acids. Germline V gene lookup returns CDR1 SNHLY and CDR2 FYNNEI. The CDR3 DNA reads TGTGCCAGCAGACCGGGACAGGGGGATGGCAATGAGCAGTTCTTC. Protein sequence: CASRPGQGDGNEQFF.

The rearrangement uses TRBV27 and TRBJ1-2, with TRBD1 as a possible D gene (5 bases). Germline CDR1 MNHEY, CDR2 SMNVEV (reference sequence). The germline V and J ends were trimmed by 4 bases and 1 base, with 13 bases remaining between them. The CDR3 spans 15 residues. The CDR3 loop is CASSSAGEGNYGYTF. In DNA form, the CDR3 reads TGTGCCAGCAGTTCGGCGGGGGAGGGTAACTATGGCTACACCTTC.

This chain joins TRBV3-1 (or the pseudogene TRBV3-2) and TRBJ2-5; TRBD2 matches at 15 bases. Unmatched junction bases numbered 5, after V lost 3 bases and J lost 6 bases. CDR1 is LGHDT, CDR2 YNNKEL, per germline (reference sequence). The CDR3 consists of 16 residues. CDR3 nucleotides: TGTGCCAGCAGCCAGGGACTAGCGGGAGGCGAACAGACCCAGTACTTC. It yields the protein CASSQGLAGGEQTQYF.

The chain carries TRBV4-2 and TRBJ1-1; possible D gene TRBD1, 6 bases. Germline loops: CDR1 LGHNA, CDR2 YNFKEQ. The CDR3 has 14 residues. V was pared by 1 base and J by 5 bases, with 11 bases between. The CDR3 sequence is CASSQVGGQTEAFF. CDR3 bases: TGTGCCAGCAGCCAAGTCGGGGGGCAAACTGAAGCTTTCTTT.

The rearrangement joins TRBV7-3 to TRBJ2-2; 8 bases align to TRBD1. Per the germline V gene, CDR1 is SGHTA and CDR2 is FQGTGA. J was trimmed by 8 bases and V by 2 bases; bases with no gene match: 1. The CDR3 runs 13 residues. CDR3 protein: CASSLGQGGELFF. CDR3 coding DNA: TGTGCCAGCAGCTTAGGACAGGGTGGGGAGCTGTTTTTT. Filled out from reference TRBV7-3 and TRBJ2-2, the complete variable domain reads GAGVSQTPSNKVTEKGKYVELRCDPISGHTALYWYRQSLGQGPEFLIYFQGTGAADDSGLPNDRFFAVRPEGSVSTLKIQRTERGDSAVYLCASSLGQGGELFFGEGSRLTVL.

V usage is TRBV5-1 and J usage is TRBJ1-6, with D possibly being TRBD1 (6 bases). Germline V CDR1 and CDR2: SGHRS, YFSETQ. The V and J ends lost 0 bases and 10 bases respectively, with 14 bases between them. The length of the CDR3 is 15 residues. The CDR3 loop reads CASSLATGKESPLHF. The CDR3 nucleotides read TGCGCCAGCAGCTTGGCTACAGGGAAGGAATCACCCCTCCACTTT.

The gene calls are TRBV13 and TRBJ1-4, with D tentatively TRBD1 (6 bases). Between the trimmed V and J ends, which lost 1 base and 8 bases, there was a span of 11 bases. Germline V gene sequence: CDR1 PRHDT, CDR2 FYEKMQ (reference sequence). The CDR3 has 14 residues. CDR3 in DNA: TGTGCCAGCAGCTTAGCAGGGGCCGGGGAAAAACTGTTTTTT. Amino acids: CASSLAGAGEKLFF.

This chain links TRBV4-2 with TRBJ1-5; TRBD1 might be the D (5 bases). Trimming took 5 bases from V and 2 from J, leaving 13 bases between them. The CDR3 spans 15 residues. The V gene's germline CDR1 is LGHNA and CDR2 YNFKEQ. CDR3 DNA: TGTGCCAGCAGCTACGGGACGACGGGCAATCAGCCCCAGCATTTT. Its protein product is CASSYGTTGNQPQHF.

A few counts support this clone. CDR3 in amino acids: CASSQESATTGLGTDTQYF. The DNA for the CDR3 is TGCGCCAGCAGCCAAGAGTCGGCAACGACAGGCCTCGGCACAGATACGCAGTATTTT. The rearrangement links TRBV4-3 to TRBJ2-3, with a possible D match to TRBD1 (6 bases). There are 19 residues in the CDR3. The V end was cut by 0 bases, the J end by 1 base, with 20 bases between. Germline V CDR1 and CDR2: LGHNA, YSLEER.

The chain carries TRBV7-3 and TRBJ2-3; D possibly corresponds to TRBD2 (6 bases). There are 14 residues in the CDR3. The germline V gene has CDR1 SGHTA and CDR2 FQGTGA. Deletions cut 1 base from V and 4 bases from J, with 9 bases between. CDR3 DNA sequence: TGTGCCAGCAGCTTAAGCGGGGTAGCAGATACGCAGTATTTT. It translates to CASSLSGVADTQYF. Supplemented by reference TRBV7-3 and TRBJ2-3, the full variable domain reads GAGVSQTPSNKVTEKGKYVELRCDPISGHTALYWYRQSLGQGPEFLIYFQGTGAADDSGLPNDRFFAVRPEGSVSTLKIQRTERGDSAVYLCASSLSGVADTQYFGPGTRLTVL.

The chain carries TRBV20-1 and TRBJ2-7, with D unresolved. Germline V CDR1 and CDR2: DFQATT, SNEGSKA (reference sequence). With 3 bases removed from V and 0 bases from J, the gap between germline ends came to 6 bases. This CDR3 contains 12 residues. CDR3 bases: TGCAGTGCTAGTCACACCTCCTACGAGCAGTACTTC. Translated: CSASHTSYEQYF.